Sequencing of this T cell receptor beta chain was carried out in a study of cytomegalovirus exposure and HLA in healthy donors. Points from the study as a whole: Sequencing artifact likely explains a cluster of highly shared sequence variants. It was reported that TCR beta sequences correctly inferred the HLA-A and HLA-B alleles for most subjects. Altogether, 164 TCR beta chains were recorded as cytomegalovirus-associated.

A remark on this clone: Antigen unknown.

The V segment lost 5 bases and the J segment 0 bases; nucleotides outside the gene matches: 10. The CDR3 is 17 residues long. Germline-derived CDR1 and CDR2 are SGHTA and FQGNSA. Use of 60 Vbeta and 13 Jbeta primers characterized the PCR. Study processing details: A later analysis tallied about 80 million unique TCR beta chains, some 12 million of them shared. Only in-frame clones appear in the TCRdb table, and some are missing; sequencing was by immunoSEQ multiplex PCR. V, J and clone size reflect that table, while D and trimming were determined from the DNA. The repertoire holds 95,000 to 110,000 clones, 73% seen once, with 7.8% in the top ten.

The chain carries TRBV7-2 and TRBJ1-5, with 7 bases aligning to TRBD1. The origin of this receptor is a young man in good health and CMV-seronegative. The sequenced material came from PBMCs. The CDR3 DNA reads TGTGCCAGCAGCCCCGGGGACAGTCGTTATAGCAATCAGCCCCAGCATTTT. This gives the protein CASSPGDSRYSNQPQHF.